A selection of T cell receptor beta chains follows, all from one sample in a study of cytotoxic CD8 clonotypes in ibrutinib-treated CLL. The protocol was immunoSEQ multiplex PCR, while the TCRdb copy is restricted to in-frame clones and leaves out a portion. In the table there are about 86,000 clones, just over 85% of which are singletons. Here the sequenced sample was PBMCs, taken before ibrutinib treatment. The receptors originated from a human donor with chronic lymphocytic leukemia. CDR3s include the opening cysteine and the closing phenylalanine or tryptophan. Each record gives: clone size, J gene, V gene, D gene, CDR3 protein, CDR3 DNA. The D gene is left open where the match is weak. Size is omitted from some rows. Given values are once, few, many or a class for expanded clones.

-	TRBJ1-4	TRBV7-9	-	CASSQFGRDEKLFF	TGTGCCAGCAGCCAGTTCGGGAGAGATGAAAAACTGTTTTTT
-	TRBJ2-1	TRBV5-1	TRBD2	CASSDPGLEDQQFF	TGCGCCAGCTCTGATCCGGGACTAGAGGATCAGCAGTTCTTC
-	TRBJ1-2	TRBV28	TRBD1	CASSPGQVSVYGYTF	TGTGCCAGCAGTCCAGGACAGGTCTCGGTCTATGGCTACACCTTC
once	TRBJ1-1	TRBV18	-	CASSLQGNLEAFF	TGTGCCAGCTCATTACAGGGTAACCTTGAAGCTTTCTTT
-	TRBJ2-5	TRBV2	TRBD1	CASRARDRKQETQYF	TGTGCCAGCAGGGCCCGGGACAGAAAACAAGAGACCCAGTACTTC
-	TRBJ1-4	TRBV28	-	CASSLSGRGEKLFF	TGTGCCAGCAGTTTATCGGGTCGTGGTGAAAAACTGTTTTTT
-	TRBJ2-5	TRBV6-6	-	CASRLGQETQYF	TGTGCCAGCAGACTAGGGCAGGAGACCCAGTACTTC
-	TRBJ2-1	TRBV4-2	TRBD2	CASSQDRGVSGRAYFYGVEQFF	TGTGCCAGCAGCCAAGATCGAGGGGTTAGCGGGAGGGCCTATTTTTATGGCGTTGAGCAGTTCTTC
-	TRBJ1-2	TRBV28	-	CASSSYDGTPSNGYTF	TGTGCCAGCAGTTCCTACGACGGGACACCAAGTAATGGCTACACCTTC
-	TRBJ2-1	TRBV10-2	TRBD2	CASLRLLAESNEQFF	TGCGCCAGCCTTCGCTTACTAGCGGAGAGCAATGAGCAGTTCTTC
few	TRBJ1-1	TRBV19	-	CATRRAGLNTEAFF	TGTGCCACCCGTCGGGCGGGGCTGAACACTGAAGCTTTCTTT
once	TRBJ1-5	TRBV6-5	-	CASATGSQPQHF	TGTGCCAGCGCAACAGGGTCTCAGCCCCAGCATTTT
-	TRBJ2-7	TRBV19	-	CASGGTDTYEQYF	TGTGCCAGTGGAGGGACGGACACCTACGAGCAGTACTTC
medium-sized	TRBJ2-2	TRBV28	-	CASNLRRQSNTGELFF	TGTGCCAGCAATTTAAGGCGCCAGAGCAACACCGGGGAGCTGTTTTTT
-	TRBJ2-7	TRBV9	-	CASSVQRGEQYF	TGTGCCAGCAGCGTACAGAGGGGGGAGCAGTACTTC
-	TRBJ2-5	TRBV30	-	CAWSVGVQETQYF	TGTGCCTGGAGTGTAGGAGTGCAAGAGACCCAGTACTTC
-	TRBJ2-3	TRBV7-3	-	CASSPRGADTQYF	TGTGCCAGCAGCCCGCGTGGGGCAGATACGCAGTATTTT
-	TRBJ2-7	TRBV11-1	-	CASSLVGAPTYEQYF	TGTGCCAGCAGCTTAGTGGGGGCTCCTACCTACGAGCAGTACTTC
-	TRBJ2-7	TRBV29-1	TRBD1	CSGGGTGYEQYF	TGCAGCGGGGGCGGGACAGGCTACGAGCAGTACTTC
-	TRBJ1-1	TRBV29-1	-	CSVSGLMPSTEAFF	TGCAGCGTTTCCGGACTGATGCCAAGCACTGAAGCTTTCTTT
once	TRBJ1-2	TRBV2	TRBD1	CASRGTGSSYGYTF	TGTGCCAGCAGGGGGACAGGGTCGAGCTATGGCTACACCTTC
many	TRBJ2-5	TRBV5-1	-	CASRIRASPVETQYF	TGCGCCAGCAGAATTCGGGCCTCGCCGGTCGAGACCCAGTACTTC
-	TRBJ2-5	TRBV30	-	CAWRVPGSTGETQYF	TGTGCCTGGAGAGTCCCCGGCTCGACGGGGGAGACCCAGTACTTC
-	TRBJ1-1	TRBV19	TRBD1	CASDTGGWNTEAFF	TGTGCCAGCGATACAGGGGGCTGGAACACTGAAGCTTTCTTT
-	TRBJ2-2	TRBV14	-	CASSLGGWFPGELFF	TGTGCCAGCAGCCTCGGGGGATGGTTCCCCGGGGAGCTGTTTTTT
-	TRBJ2-1	TRBV6-1	-	CASSDPKDGYNEQFF	TGTGCCAGCAGTGACCCCAAGGACGGTTACAATGAGCAGTTCTTC